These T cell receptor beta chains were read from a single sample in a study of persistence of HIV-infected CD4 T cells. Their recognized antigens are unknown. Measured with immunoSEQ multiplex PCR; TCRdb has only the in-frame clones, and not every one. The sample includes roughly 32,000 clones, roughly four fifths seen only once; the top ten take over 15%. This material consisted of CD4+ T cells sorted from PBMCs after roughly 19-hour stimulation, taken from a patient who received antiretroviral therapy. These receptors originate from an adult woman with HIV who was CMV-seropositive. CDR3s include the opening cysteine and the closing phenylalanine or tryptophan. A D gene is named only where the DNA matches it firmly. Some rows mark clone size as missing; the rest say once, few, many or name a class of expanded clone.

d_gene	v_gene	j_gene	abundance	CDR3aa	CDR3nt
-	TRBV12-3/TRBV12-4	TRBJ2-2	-	CASSLGAGGELFF	TGTGCCAGCAGTTTGGGGGCCGGCGGGGAGCTGTTTTTT
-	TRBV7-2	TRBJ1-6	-	CASSLGASRNSPLHF	TGTGCCAGCAGCTTAGGGGCCTCGAGAAATTCACCCCTCCACTTT
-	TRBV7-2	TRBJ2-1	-	CASSRVNEQFF	TGTGCCAGCAGTCGAGTCAATGAGCAGTTCTTC
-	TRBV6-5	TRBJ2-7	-	CASSKPSGYEQYF	TGTGCCAGCAGTAAACCCTCAGGATACGAGCAGTACTTC
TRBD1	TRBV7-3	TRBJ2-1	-	CASSPDRDNEQFF	TGTGCCAGCAGCCCTGACAGGGACAATGAGCAGTTCTTC
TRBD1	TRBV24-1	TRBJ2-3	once	CATSDRGQGVTDTQYF	TGTGCCACCAGTGATCGCGGACAGGGGGTAACAGATACGCAGTATTTT
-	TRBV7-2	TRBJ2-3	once	CASSLGGYPGTDTQYF	TGTGCCAGCAGTCTCGGGGGATATCCGGGCACAGATACGCAGTATTTT
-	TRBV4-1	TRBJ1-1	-	CASSQDLGGRRAFF	TGCGCCAGCAGCCAAGATCTTGGGGGGCGACGGGCTTTCTTT
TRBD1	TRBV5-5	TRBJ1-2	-	CASSIDGQDFYGYTF	TGTGCCAGCAGCATTGACGGACAGGACTTCTATGGCTACACCTTC
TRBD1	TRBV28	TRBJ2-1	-	CASSLRQGGQFF	TGTGCCAGCAGTTTGAGACAGGGCGGGCAGTTCTTC
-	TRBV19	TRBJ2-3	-	CASGEALSTDTQYF	TGTGCCTCGGGGGAGGCCCTCTCCACAGATACGCAGTATTTT